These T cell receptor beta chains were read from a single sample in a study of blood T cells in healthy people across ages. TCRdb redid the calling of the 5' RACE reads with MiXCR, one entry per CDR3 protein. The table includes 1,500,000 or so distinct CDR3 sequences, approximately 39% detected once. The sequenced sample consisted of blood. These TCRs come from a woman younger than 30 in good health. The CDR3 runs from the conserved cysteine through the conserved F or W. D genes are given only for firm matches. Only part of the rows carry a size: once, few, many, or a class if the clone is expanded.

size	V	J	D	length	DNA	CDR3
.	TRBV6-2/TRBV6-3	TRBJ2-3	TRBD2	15	TGTGCCAGTGTAGAGAGTAGCGGGAGACCAGATACGCAGTATTTT	CASVESSGRPDTQYF
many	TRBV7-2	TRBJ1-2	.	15	TGTGCCAGCAGCTTAGGTGCTGGGGGCGACTATGGCTACACCTTC	CASSLGAGGDYGYTF
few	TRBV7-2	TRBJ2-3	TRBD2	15	TGTGCCAGCAATTTAGCGGGGGGGTTCACAGATACGCAGTATTTT	CASNLAGGFTDTQYF
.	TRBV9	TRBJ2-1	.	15	TGTGCCAGCAGCGTCCGGGACGCCGGGGGCAATGAGCAGTTCTTC	CASSVRDAGGNEQFF
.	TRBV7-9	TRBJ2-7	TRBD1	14	TGTGCCAGCAGCTCACAGGGACAGCTCTACGAGCAGTACTTC	CASSSQGQLYEQYF
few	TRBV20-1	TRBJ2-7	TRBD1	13	TGCAGTGCTAACGGGACAGGGGGGTACGAGCAGTACTTC	CSANGTGGYEQYF
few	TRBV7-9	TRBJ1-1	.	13	TGTGCCAGCTCACGGGATCCAGGCACTGAAGCTTTCTTT	CASSRDPGTEAFF
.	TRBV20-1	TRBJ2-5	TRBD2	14	TGCAGTGCTAGACACGGACTAGGGCAAGAGACCCAGTACTTC	CSARHGLGQETQYF
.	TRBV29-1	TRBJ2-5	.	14	TGCAGCGTTGCCCTCGTCCTTCAAGGAGAGACCCAGTACTTC	CSVALVLQGETQYF
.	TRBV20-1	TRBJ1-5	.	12	TGCAGTGCTGGGGCAGGGAATCAGCCCCAGCATTTT	CSAGAGNQPQHF
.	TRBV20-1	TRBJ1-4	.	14	TGCAGTGCTAGAGAGACCCCACCAGGTGAAAAACTGTTTTTT	CSARETPPGEKLFF
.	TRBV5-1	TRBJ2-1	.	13	TGCGCCAGCAGCTCTCGCACCTACAATAAGCAGTTCTTC	CASSSRTYNKQFF
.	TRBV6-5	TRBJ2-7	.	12	TGTGCCAGCAGCGGGATTGTGGGCGAGCAGTACTTC	CASSGIVGEQYF
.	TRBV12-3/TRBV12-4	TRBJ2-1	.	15	TGTGCCAGCAGCGACGCCGGGACGCCTTACAATGAGCAGTTCTTC	CASSDAGTPYNEQFF
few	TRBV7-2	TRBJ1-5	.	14	TGTGCCAGCAGCTTAGCAGTTCTCAATCAGCCCCAGCATTTT	CASSLAVLNQPQHF
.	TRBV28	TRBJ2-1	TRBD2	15	TGTGCCAGCATGCAAGCGGGGGTCTCCTACAATGAGCAGTTCTTC	CASMQAGVSYNEQFF
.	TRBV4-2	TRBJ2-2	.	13	TGTGCCAGCAGCCAAGATTGGGATGGGGAGCTGTTTTTT	CASSQDWDGELFF
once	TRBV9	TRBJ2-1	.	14	TGTGCCAGCAGCGTAGGAGGGGAATGGGGTGAGCAGTTCTTC	CASSVGGEWGEQFF
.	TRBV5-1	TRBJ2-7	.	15	TGCGCCAGCAGCTTGGCCGATTCAGTCCCCTACGAGCAGTACTTC	CASSLADSVPYEQYF
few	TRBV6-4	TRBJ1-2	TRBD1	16	TGTGCCAGCAGTGACGGCAGGGGGCCCCCGGACTATGGCTACACCTTC	CASSDGRGPPDYGYTF
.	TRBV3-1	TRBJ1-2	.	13	TGTGCCAGCAGCCAATTGAGTAACTATGGCTACACCTTC	CASSQLSNYGYTF
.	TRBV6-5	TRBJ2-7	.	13	TGTGCCAGCGGGTCTGACAGTCCCTACGAGCAGTACTTC	CASGSDSPYEQYF
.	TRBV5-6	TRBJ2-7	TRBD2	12	TGTGCCAGCAGCTTGTTTCAGGGAGGGGTGTACTTC	CASSLFQGGVYF
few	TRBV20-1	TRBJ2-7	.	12	TGCAGTGTCCGGGGGCTCTCCTACGAGCAGTACTTC	CSVRGLSYEQYF
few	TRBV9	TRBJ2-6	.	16	TGTGCCAGCAGCGTAGAGTGGGTTTCTGGGGCCAACGTCCTGACTTTC	CASSVEWVSGANVLTF
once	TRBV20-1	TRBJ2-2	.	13	TGCAGTGCCTGGGACCCCAACACCGGGGAGCTGTTTTTT	CSAWDPNTGELFF
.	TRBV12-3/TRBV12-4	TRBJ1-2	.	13	TGTGCCAGCAGGTCTGAGATGGACTATGGCTACACCTTC	CASRSEMDYGYTF
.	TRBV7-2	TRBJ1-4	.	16	TGTGCCAGCAGCTGGACCTCAGGGGCAACTAATGAAAAACTGTTTTTT	CASSWTSGATNEKLFF
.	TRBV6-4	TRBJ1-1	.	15	TGTGCCAGCAGACCACAGAGGGGCATGAACACTGAAGCTTTCTTT	CASRPQRGMNTEAFF
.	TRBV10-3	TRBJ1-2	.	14	TGTGCCATCAGTGAGGGGACACCTAACTATGGCTACACCTTC	CAISEGTPNYGYTF
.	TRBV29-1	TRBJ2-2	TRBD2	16	TGCAGCGTCCTGACTAGCGGGGGCACGGACACCGGGGAGCTGTTTTTT	CSVLTSGGTDTGELFF
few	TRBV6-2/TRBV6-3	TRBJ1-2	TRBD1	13	TGTGCCAGCAGTGGACAGGCTGAAGATGGCTACACCTTC	CASSGQAEDGYTF
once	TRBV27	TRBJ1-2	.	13	TGTGCCGGCAGTTTGGGGGGGGGCTATGGCTACACCTTC	CAGSLGGGYGYTF
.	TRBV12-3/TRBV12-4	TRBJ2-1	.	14	TGTGCCAGCAGACTCCGGGACGATTACAATGAGCAGTTCTTC	CASRLRDDYNEQFF
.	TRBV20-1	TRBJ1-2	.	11	TGCAGTGTTGGACATACTTATGGCTACACCTTC	CSVGHTYGYTF
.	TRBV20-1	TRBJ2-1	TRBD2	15	TGCAGTGCTAGAGCGGGACTACAATCCTACAATGAGCAGTTCTTC	CSARAGLQSYNEQFF
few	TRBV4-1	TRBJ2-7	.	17	TGCGCCAGCAGCCAAGATGGGGTAAGGACTGCTTTCTACGAGCAGTACTTC	CASSQDGVRTAFYEQYF
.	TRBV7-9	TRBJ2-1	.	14	TGTGCCAGCAGCTCCCCCCCTATCTACAATGAGCAGTTCTTC	CASSSPPIYNEQFF
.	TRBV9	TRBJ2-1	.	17	TGTGCCAGCAGCGCGGGGTGGGGGACACCTCACTACAATGAGCAGTTCTTC	CASSAGWGTPHYNEQFF
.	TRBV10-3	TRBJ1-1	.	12	TGTGCCGTTCAGCAAGGGGACACTGAAGCTTTCTTT	CAVQQGDTEAFF
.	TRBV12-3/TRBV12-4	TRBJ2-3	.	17	TGTGCCAGCAGTTTAATGGCTGGACAATCATTCACAGATACGCAGTATTTT	CASSLMAGQSFTDTQYF